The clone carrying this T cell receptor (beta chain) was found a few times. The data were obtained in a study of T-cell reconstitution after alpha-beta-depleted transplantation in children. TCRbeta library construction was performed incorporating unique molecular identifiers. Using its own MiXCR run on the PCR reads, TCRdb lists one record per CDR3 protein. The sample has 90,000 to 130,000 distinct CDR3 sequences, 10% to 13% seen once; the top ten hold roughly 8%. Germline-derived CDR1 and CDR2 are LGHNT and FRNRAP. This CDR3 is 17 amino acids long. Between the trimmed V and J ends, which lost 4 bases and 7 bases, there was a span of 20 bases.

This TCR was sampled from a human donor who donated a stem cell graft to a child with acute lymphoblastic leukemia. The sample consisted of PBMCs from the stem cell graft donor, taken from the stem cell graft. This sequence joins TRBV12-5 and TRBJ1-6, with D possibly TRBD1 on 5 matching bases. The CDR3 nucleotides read TGTGCTAGTGGTTCGCCCAATATAGGGGTTTTGAATTCACCCCTCCACTTT. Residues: CASGSPNIGVLNSPLHF.